Sequencing of this TCR beta chain was carried out in a study of T cell repertoires in cytomegalovirus infection. At the level of the study: It was the public TCR beta signatures that indicated both CMV infection and matching HLA type.

TCRdb processed the reads anew with MiXCR; each CDR3 protein has one entry. The sample includes about 260,000 distinct CDR3 sequences, about an eighth seen only once; the top ten take 8.8%. Regarding the study as a whole: Carriage of CMV together with the relevant HLA was identifiable through cumulative public TCR beta family frequency. Within the response measured ex vivo, HLA-C-restricted CMV-specific TCR beta clonotypes were dominant.

This clonotype was seen only a few times. Its antigen is currently unknown. Sequenced material: PBMCs. The sequence was obtained from a human donor in good health (CMV status not recorded). Some clones in this sample may be carry-over from other donors' samples.

The CDR3 region has the DNA TGTGCCAGCAGCCAGCCGGACAGGGTAGGAGATACGCAGTATTTT. Protein product: CASSQPDRVGDTQYF. The rearrangement joins TRBV28 to TRBJ2-3; 8 bases are a match to TRBD1. This CDR3 is 15 amino acids long. Looked up from germline, CDR1 is MDHEN and CDR2 is SYDVKM. J lost 5 bases, V lost 6 bases, and 10 bases had no gene match.